This entry lists 7 T cell receptor beta chains sequenced from one sample in a study of cytomegalovirus exposure and HLA in healthy donors. PCR involved 60 Vbeta and 13 Jbeta primers. The protocol was immunoSEQ multiplex PCR, while the TCRdb copy is restricted to in-frame clones and leaves out a portion. Of 120,000 to 150,000 clones in the sample, 79% were seen once. Sequenced: PBMCs. The receptor set was obtained from a woman in her forties in good health and CMV-seropositive.

The chain combines TRBV6-1 with TRBJ1-2; maybe TRBD1 (5 bases). The CDR3 is 15 residues long. Between the trimmed V and J ends, which lost 2 bases and 0 bases, there was a span of 10 bases. Germline-derived CDR1 and CDR2 are MNHNS and SASEGT. CDR3 nucleotides: TGTGCCAGCAGTGAACTCGGAGGGGCTAACTATGGCTACACCTTC. Its protein product is CASSELGGANYGYTF.

CDR3 nucleotides: TGTGCCAGCAGCGGCCCGGGACAGGGGACAGATACGCAGTATTTT. Amino acid sequence: CASSGPGQGTDTQYF. The gene calls are TRBV2 and TRBJ2-3, with 10 nucleotides matching TRBD1. The CDR3 runs 15 residues. Germline-derived CDR1 and CDR2 are SNHLY and FYNNEI. With 6 bases clipped from V and 3 bases from J, the junction kept 6 bases outside the gene matches. Complete variable domain (other parts from reference TRBV2 and TRBJ2-3): EPEVTQTPSHQVTQMGQEVILRCVPISNHLYFYWYRQILGQKVEFLVSFYNNEISEKSEIFDDQFSVERPDGSNFTLKIRSTKLEDSAMYFCASSGPGQGTDTQYFGPGTRLTVL.

This clone was observed a single time. V usage is TRBV14 and J usage is TRBJ2-3; no clear D. Per the germline V gene, CDR1 is SGHDN and CDR2 is FVKESK. V lost 0 bases and J 2 bases, leaving 6 bases between the germline ends. The CDR3 spans 14 residues. For the CDR3, the DNA is TGTGCCAGCAGCCAAGAACAGCCCACAGATACGCAGTATTTT. As protein: CASSQEQPTDTQYF.

V gene TRBV5-4 combines with J gene TRBJ2-5; 8 bases match TRBD2. The length of the CDR3 is 16 residues. Germline CDR1 reads SGHNT; CDR2 reads YYREEE (reference sequence). V shed 0 bases and J 3 bases; nucleotides not matched to a gene: 7. The CDR3 DNA reads as TGTGCCAGCAGCTTGGCCTCGGGGACTAGGGAAGAGACCCAGTACTTC. It is translated as CASSLASGTREETQYF.

The genes are TRBV7-2 and TRBJ1-5, with D perhaps TRBD1 (6 bases). Germline V gene sequence: CDR1 SGHTA, CDR2 FQGNSA. Trimming left V 6 bases short and J 3 bases short, with 9 bases between. This CDR3 is built from 13 residues. The CDR3 nucleotides are TGTGCCAGCAGTGGACAGTTCAATCAGCCCCAGCATTTT. It codes for CASSGQFNQPQHF.

This clone was picked up one time. The chain uses TRBV7-2 and TRBJ2-7; TRBD2 agrees at 12 bases. Trimming at V came to 5 bases and at J to 2 bases, leaving 4 bases not matched to a gene. The CDR3 length is 15 residues. Germline values: CDR1 SGHTA, CDR2 FQGNSA. The CDR3 DNA sequence: TGTGCCAGCAGCCCTCGACTAGCGGGGGCCTACGAGCAGTACTTC. It translates to CASSPRLAGAYEQYF.

V is TRBV19 and J is TRBJ1-2, with D unclear. This CDR3 has 15 residues. Germline V CDR1 and CDR2: LNHDA, SQIVND (reference sequence). Between the trimmed V and J ends, which lost 5 bases and 1 base, there was a span of 14 bases. The CDR3 is CASSLLRRNNYGYTF. For the CDR3, the DNA is TGTGCCAGTAGTTTACTACGACGGAATAACTATGGCTACACCTTC.